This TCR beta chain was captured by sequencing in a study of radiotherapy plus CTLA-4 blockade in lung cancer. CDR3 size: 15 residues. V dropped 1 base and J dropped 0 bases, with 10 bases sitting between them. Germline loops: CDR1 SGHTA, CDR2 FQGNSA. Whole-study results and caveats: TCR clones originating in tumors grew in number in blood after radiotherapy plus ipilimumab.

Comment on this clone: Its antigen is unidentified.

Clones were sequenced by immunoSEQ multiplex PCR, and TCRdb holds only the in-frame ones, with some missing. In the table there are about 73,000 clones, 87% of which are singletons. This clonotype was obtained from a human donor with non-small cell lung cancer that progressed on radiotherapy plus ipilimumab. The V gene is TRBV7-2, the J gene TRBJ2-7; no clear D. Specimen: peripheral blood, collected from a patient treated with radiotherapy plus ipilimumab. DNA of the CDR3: TGTGCCAGCAGCTTAGTTCACCATAGCTCCTACGAGCAGTACTTC. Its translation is CASSLVHHSSYEQYF.